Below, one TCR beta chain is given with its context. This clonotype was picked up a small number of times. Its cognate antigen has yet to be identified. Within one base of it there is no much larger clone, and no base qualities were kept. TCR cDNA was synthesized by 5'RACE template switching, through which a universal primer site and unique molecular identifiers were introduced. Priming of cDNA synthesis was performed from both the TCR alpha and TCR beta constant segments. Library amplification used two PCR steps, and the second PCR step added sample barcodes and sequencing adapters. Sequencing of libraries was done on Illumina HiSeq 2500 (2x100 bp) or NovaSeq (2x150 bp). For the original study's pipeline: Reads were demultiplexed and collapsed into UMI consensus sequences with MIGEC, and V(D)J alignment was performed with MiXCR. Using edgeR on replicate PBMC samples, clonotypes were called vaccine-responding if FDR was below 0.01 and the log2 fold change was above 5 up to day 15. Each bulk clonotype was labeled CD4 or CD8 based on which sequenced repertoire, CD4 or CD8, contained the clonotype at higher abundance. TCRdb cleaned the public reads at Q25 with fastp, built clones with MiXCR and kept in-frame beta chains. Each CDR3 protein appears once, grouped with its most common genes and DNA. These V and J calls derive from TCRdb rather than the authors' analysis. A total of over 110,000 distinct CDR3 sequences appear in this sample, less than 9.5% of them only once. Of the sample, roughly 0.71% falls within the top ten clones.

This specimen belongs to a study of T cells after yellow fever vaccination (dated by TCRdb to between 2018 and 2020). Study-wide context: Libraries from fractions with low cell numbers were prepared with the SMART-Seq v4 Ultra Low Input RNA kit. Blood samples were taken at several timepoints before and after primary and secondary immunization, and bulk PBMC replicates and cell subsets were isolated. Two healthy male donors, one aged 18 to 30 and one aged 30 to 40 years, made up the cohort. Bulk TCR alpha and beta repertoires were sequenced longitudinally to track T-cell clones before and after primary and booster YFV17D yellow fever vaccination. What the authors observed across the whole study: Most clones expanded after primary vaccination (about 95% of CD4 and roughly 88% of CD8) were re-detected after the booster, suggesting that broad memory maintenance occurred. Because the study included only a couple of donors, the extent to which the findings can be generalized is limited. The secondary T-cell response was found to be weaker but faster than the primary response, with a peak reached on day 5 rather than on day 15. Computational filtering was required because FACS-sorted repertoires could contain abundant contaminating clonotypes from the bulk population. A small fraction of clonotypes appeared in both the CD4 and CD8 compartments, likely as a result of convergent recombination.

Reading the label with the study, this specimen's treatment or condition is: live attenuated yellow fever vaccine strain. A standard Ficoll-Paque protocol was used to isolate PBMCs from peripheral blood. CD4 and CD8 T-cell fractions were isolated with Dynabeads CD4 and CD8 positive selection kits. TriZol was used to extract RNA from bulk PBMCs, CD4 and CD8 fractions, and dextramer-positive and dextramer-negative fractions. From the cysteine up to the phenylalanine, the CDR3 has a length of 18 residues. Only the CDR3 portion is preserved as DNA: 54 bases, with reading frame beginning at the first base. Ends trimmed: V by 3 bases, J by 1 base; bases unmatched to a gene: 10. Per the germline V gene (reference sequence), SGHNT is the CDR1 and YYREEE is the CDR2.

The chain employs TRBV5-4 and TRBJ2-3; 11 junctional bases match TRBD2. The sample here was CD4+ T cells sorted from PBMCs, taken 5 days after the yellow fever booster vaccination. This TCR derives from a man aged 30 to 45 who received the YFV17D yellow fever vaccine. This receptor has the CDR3 CASSSGQTSGMGTDTQYF. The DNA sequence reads TGTGCCAGCAGCTCGGGACAGACTAGCGGGATGGGCACAGATACGCAGTATTTT.